This TCR beta chain was sequenced during a study of T cell responses to AZD1222 COVID-19 vaccine. Worth noting for this clone: Antigen specificity is unknown.

V lost 4 bases and J lost 3; bases outside the gene matches: 4. Germline CDR1 is SGHRS and CDR2 is YFSETQ. CDR3 length equals 15 residues. Study-wide results and caveats: Donors were chiefly white British, with a greater number of females, and clonal diversity was perhaps underestimated. After two AZD1222 doses, spike-specific TCR breadth and depth rose versus day 0.

TCRdb's table, derived via immunoSEQ multiplex PCR, lists solely in-frame clones and lacks some. The sample gives over 150,000 clones, roughly 88% of which show up once; roughly 4% is in the top ten. This chain uses TRBV5-1 with TRBJ2-1, with 10 nucleotides matching TRBD2. The sample consisted of peripheral blood, taken 28 days after the second AZD1222 dose. This TCR came from an adult who received the AZD1222 COVID-19 vaccine. This CDR3 is CASSTGLADYNEQFF. The CDR3 DNA sequence: TGCGCCAGCAGCACCGGACTAGCGGACTACAATGAGCAGTTCTTC.